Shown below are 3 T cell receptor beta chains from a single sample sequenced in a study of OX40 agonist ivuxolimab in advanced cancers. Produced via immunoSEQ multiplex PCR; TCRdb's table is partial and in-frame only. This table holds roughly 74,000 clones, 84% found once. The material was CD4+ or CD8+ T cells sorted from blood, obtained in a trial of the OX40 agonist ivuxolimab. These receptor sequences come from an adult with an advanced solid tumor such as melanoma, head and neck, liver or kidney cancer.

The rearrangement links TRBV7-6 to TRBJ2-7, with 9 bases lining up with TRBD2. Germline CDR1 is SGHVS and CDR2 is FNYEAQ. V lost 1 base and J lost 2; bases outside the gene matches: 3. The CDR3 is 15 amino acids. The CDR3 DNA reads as TGTGCCAGCAGCTTAGGGCGGGAGGGACCCTACGAGCAGTACTTC. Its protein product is CASSLGREGPYEQYF.

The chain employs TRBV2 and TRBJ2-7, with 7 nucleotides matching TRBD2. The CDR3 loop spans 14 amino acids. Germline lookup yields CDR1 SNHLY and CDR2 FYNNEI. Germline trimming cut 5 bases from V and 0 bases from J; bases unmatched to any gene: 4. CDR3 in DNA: TGTGCCAGCAGTTCCGGGAGGAACTCCTACGAGCAGTACTTC. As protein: CASSSGRNSYEQYF.

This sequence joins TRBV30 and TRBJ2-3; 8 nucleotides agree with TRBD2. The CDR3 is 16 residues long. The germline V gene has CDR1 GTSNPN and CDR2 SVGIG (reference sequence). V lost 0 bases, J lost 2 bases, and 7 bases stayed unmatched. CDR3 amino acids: CAWSVEAGETTDTQYF. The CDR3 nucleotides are TGTGCCTGGAGTGTAGAAGCGGGGGAGACCACAGATACGCAGTATTTT.